This T cell receptor beta chain derives from a study of molecular identifiers for immune sequencing clone quantification. The ends were cut back, 11 bases at V and 0 bases at J, with 13 bases in the middle. The CDR3 is 13 residues long. Looked up from germline, CDR1 is MDHEN and CDR2 is SYDVKM. Worth noting for this clonotype: Its antigen is as yet unknown. A much larger clone sits a single nucleotide away, making a read error possible.

TCRdb called the PCR reads again in MiXCR, with one record for every CDR3 protein. This sample has over 100,000 distinct CDR3 sequences, with about 35% found just once. Regarding the study as a whole: Whereas naive cells kept under 1% of molecules in clones above 20 RNA copies, such clones held over 99% in effectors.

This sequence joins TRBV28 and TRBJ1-1; no definite D call. Sequenced input: naive CD8+ T cells from blood, with Jurkat cell RNA spiked in. Subset of the sample: FACS-sorted CD8+CD4-CCR7+CD45RA+ naive T cells. The TCR was taken from a human donor in good health. Some libraries in this study had Jurkat cell RNA spiked in. CDR3 residues: CAGVGVMNTEAFF. The CDR3 DNA reads as TGTGCCGGCGTTGGGGTCATGAACACTGAAGCTTTCTTT.